This T cell receptor beta chain was recovered during a study of control samples from healthy donors and cancer patients. V lost 4 bases and J 4 bases, leaving 13 bases between the germline ends. The CDR3 is 15 residues long. Germline V gives CDR1 MNHEY, CDR2 SMNVEV (reference sequence). The assay was immunoSEQ multiplex PCR, and TCRdb's table has in-frame clones only and misses some. The sample contains about 150,000 clones, 85% to 95% of which appear only once. This clonotype was sampled from a man aged 50-60 years in good health. The sample comprised blood. V is TRBV27 and J is TRBJ1-4, with a possible D match to TRBD1 (5 bases). CDR3 in DNA: TGTGCCAGCAGTTCCCCCGGGACGGATAATGAAAAACTGTTTTTT. Translated, it gives CASSSPGTDNEKLFF.